One and the same sample provided the 9 T cell receptor beta chains below, sequenced in a study of blood T cell repertoires in COVID-19. The protocol was immunoSEQ multiplex PCR, while the TCRdb copy is restricted to in-frame clones and leaves out a portion. This sample yields 250,000 to 400,000 clones, of which more than 75% are seen a single time; 1% belongs to the top ten. What was sequenced was peripheral blood. The receptors here all came from a man aged 45-65 years with active or convalescent COVID-19.

The chain links TRBV9 to TRBJ1-1; 11 bases map to TRBD1. The germline CDR1 and CDR2 sequences are SGDLS and YYNGEE. Trimming at V came to 4 bases and at J to 3 bases, leaving 11 bases not matched to a gene. CDR3 length equals 17 residues. CDR3 coding DNA: TGTGCCAGCAGCTCGGGACAGGGGGTTGGAGGGTACACTGAAGCTTTCTTT. Translation gives CASSSGQGVGGYTEAFF.

This clone was seen a handful of times. The chain joins TRBV19 to TRBJ2-6; tentatively, D is TRBD1 (8 bases). Trimming stripped 5 bases from V and 0 bases from J, with 20 bases between. The germline CDR1 and CDR2 sequences are LNHDA and SQIVND (reference sequence). The CDR3 contains 19 residues. CDR3 protein: CASSAREGQVYSGANVLTF. The CDR3 bases are TGTGCCAGTAGTGCTAGGGAGGGACAGGTTTACTCTGGGGCCAACGTCCTGACTTTC.

This sequence joins TRBV5-1 and TRBJ2-3; D may be TRBD2 (6 bases). This CDR3 region has 15 residues. Germline values: CDR1 SGHRS, CDR2 YFSETQ. Deletions cut 5 bases from V and 0 bases from J, with 13 bases between. CDR3 DNA: TGCGCCAGCAGTTCGGGGGATGCTAGCACAGATACGCAGTATTTT. Translation gives CASSSGDASTDTQYF.

J is TRBJ2-1 and V is TRBV4-1, with TRBD2 identical over 7 bases. There are 15 residues in the CDR3. Trimming removed 2 bases from V and 7 bases from J; junction bases left unmatched: 8. Germline lookup yields CDR1 MGHRA and CDR2 YSYEKL. The CDR3 DNA is TGCGCCAGCAGCCAACTCGGCGGGAGAGGGAATGAGCAGTTCTTC. Translation: CASSQLGGRGNEQFF.

This rearrangement joins TRBV10-3 to TRBJ2-6; D is uncertain. The CDR3 is made up of 13 amino acids. The V gene lost 6 bases and the J gene lost 3 bases, with 6 bases spanning the gap. Germline V gives CDR1 ENHRY, CDR2 SYGVKD. This CDR3 is CAIRLLGANVLTF. As DNA, the CDR3 is TGTGCCATCAGGCTACTTGGGGCCAACGTCCTGACTTTC.

This clone was observed once. The chain employs TRBV6-2 or TRBV6-3 and TRBJ2-1, with 9 nucleotides matching TRBD2. From germline, CDR1 is MNHEY and CDR2 SVGEGT. CDR3 length: 17 residues. Trimming at V came to 5 bases and at J to 6 bases, leaving 14 bases not matched to a gene. CDR3 DNA: TGTGCCAGCAGTAGGGGGCAGAATAGCGGGGGACCCAATGAGCAGTTCTTC. This sequence encodes CASSRGQNSGGPNEQFF.

The chain is built from TRBV7-2 and TRBJ2-1, with 11 bases fitting TRBD2. Germline V gene sequence: CDR1 SGHTA, CDR2 FQGNSA. The trim removed 7 bases at V and 6 bases at J, leaving 11 bases unmatched. CDR3 size: 16 residues. CDR3 amino acids: CASTQRGLAGGNEQFF. CDR3 bases: TGTGCCAGCACCCAAAGGGGGCTAGCGGGGGGCAATGAGCAGTTCTTC.

The rearrangement joins TRBV3-1 (or the pseudogene TRBV3-2) to TRBJ2-3; tentatively, D is TRBD1 (5 bases). Germline assignment: CDR1 LGHDT and CDR2 YNNKEL (reference sequence). Trimming pared 0 bases from V and 0 bases from J, leaving 10 bases between. There are 16 residues in the CDR3. CDR3 DNA sequence: TGTGCCAGCAGCCAAGATACAGGTCCTAGCACAGATACGCAGTATTTT. Residues: CASSQDTGPSTDTQYF.

The chain employs TRBV11-2 and TRBJ2-7; the D gene is possibly TRBD1 (8 bases). Germline CDR1 SGHAT, CDR2 FQNNGV. Trimming took off 5 bases at V and 3 bases at J, with 14 bases between the two ends. The CDR3 length is 14 residues. The CDR3 sequence: CASSTGGGIYEQYF. The CDR3 nucleotides read TGTGCCAGCAGCACAGGGGGGGGGATCTACGAGCAGTACTTC.